This entry describes one TCR beta chain. Looked up from germline, CDR1 is SEHNR and CDR2 is FQNEAQ (reference sequence). V dropped 6 bases and J dropped 5; count of bases not matched to a gene: 6. This CDR3 region has 14 residues. These data come from a study of identical twins. Template switching (which added a universal primer site) was used, and cDNA carried unique molecular identifiers. TCRdb ran MiXCR on the 5' RACE reads and lists one entry per CDR3 protein. The sample carries around 690,000 distinct CDR3 sequences, around 21% recorded once. The same sample was also used in a study of T cells expressing NK-cell markers. That paper states: Dominance of the CD3+CD56-NKG2C+ fraction by these clonotypes also held in a handful of donors.

The rearrangement links TRBV7-9 to TRBJ1-2; TRBD1 matches 10 bases. Source material: PBMCs. This clonotype was sampled from a young woman in good health. As DNA, the CDR3 is TGTGCCAGCAGACCAACGGGACAGGGGTATGGCTACACCTTC. This encodes CASRPTGQGYGYTF.